A single TCR beta chain is shown here with its context. This record belongs to a study of blood T cell repertoires in COVID-19. For the study at large: T cells, B-cell-depleted T cells, or PBMCs supplied cDNA or gDNA.

The method was immunoSEQ multiplex PCR; TCRdb's version includes in-frame clones alone and lacks a portion of them. The data contain 180,000 or so clones, approximately 85% of them singletons. Germline loops: CDR1 LGHNA, CDR2 YSLEER. V gave up 2 bases and J gave up 9 bases; unmatched junction bases: 10. The CDR3 runs 15 residues. Sequenced: peripheral blood. The clonotype comes from a man aged 55 to 70 who had recovered from COVID-19. The chain has TRBV4-3 and TRBJ2-1; TRBD1 agrees at 7 bases. Here the CDR3 DNA reads TGCGCCAGCAGCCAATTGGCCGACAGGGTTTTTGAGCAGTTCTTC. It codes for CASSQLADRVFEQFF.